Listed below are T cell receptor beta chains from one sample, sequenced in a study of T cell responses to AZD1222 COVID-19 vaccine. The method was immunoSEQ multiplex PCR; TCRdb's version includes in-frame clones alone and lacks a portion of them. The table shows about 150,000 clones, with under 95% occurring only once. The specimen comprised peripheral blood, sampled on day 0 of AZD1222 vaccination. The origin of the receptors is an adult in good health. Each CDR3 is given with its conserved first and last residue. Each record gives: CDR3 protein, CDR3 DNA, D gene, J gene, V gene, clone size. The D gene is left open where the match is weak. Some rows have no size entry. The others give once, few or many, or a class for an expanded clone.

CASSLGGLTSEQYF,TGTGCCAGCAGCTTAGGAGGGTTGACTAGCGAACAGTACTTC,TRBD2,TRBJ2-7,TRBV7-9,-
CASSYSNTGGNTEAFF,TGTGCCAGCAGTTACTCGAACACTGGAGGGAACACTGAAGCTTTCTTT,-,TRBJ1-1,TRBV6-5,-
CASSRDPSSYNEQFF,TGTGCCAGTAGTCGAGACCCGAGCTCCTACAATGAGCAGTTCTTC,-,TRBJ2-1,TRBV19,-
CASSARGRGEQYF,TGTGCCAGCAGCGCCAGGGGGCGGGGAGAGCAGTACTTC,TRBD1,TRBJ2-7,TRBV9,-
CASSAESSYNSPLHF,TGTGCCAGCAGTGCTGAGAGCTCCTATAATTCACCCCTCCACTTT,-,TRBJ1-6,TRBV2,-
CASSRSKREGYEQYF,TGTGCCAGCAGCAGGAGCAAGCGGGAGGGGTACGAGCAGTACTTC,-,TRBJ2-7,TRBV21-1,-
CASSEARGYEQYF,TGTGCCAGCAGTGAAGCCAGGGGCTACGAGCAGTACTTC,-,TRBJ2-7,TRBV6-1,-
CASGFLRPGVMNTGELFF,TGTGCCAGCGGCTTCCTAAGGCCAGGCGTCATGAACACCGGGGAGCTGTTTTTT,-,TRBJ2-2,TRBV2,-
CASSGRTVQETQYF,TGTGCCAGCAGCGGCAGGACGGTTCAAGAGACCCAGTACTTC,-,TRBJ2-5,TRBV9,once
CASSSGLGNTEAFF,TGTGCCAGCAGCTCAGGGTTGGGGAACACTGAAGCTTTCTTT,-,TRBJ1-1,TRBV5-8,-
CASSPGGSYNEQFF,TGTGCCAGCAGCCCTGGAGGCTCCTACAATGAGCAGTTCTTC,-,TRBJ2-1,TRBV13,-
CASSLGTNYEQYF,TGTGCCAGCAGTTTAGGCACAAACTACGAGCAGTACTTC,-,TRBJ2-7,TRBV12-3/TRBV12-4,-
CATSGLGAGLSDEQFF,TGTGCCACCAGTGGGCTCGGGGCGGGCCTCTCGGATGAGCAGTTCTTC,-,TRBJ2-1,TRBV24-1,-
CASSREQLSAGTDTQYF,TGTGCCAGCAGCCGGGAGCAGCTTTCAGCGGGCACAGATACGCAGTATTTT,-,TRBJ2-3,TRBV7-2,-
CASSFGDEQFF,TGTGCCAGCAGCTTCGGCGATGAGCAGTTCTTC,-,TRBJ2-1,TRBV5-6,-
CASSYTGTGYAETQYF,TGCGCCAGCAGCTACACCGGGACAGGGTATGCGGAGACCCAGTACTTC,TRBD1,TRBJ2-5,TRBV5-1,-
CATSDTGAEGNTEAFF,TGTGCCACCAGTGATACCGGGGCAGAGGGAAACACTGAAGCTTTCTTT,-,TRBJ1-1,TRBV24-1,once
CASSLGAGGDNQPQHF,TGTGCCAGCAGCTTAGGGGCAGGGGGCGACAATCAGCCCCAGCATTTT,TRBD1,TRBJ1-5,TRBV7-9,-
CASSTTMSASLSSGNTIYF,TGTGCCAGCAGTACAACGATGTCAGCTTCTCTTTCCTCTGGAAACACCATATATTTT,-,TRBJ1-3,TRBV28,-
CASSVSGQAPSGNTIYF,TGTGCCAGCAGCGTTAGCGGACAGGCGCCCTCTGGAAACACCATATATTTT,TRBD1,TRBJ1-3,TRBV9,-
CASSLQGAEGYTF,TGTGCCAGCAGTCTACAGGGGGCTGAAGGCTACACCTTC,TRBD1,TRBJ1-2,TRBV2,-
CASSSLAAYEQYF,TGTGCCAGCAGCTCGTTAGCGGCCTACGAGCAGTACTTC,-,TRBJ2-7,TRBV5-6,-
CASSWTMNTEAFF,TGTGCCAGCAGCTGGACCATGAACACTGAAGCTTTCTTT,-,TRBJ1-1,TRBV5-6,-
CASSTRQGTYGYTF,TGTGCCAGCAGCACCAGACAGGGAACCTATGGCTACACCTTC,TRBD1,TRBJ1-2,TRBV7-9,-
CAITPSRGPGETQYF,TGTGCCATCACCCCCTCGCGGGGGCCGGGGGAGACCCAGTACTTC,-,TRBJ2-5,TRBV10-3,few
CASSPDLNGYTF,TGCGCCAGCAGCCCGGACCTTAATGGCTACACCTTC,-,TRBJ1-2,TRBV5-1,-
CASSPRTGKNTEAFF,TGTGCCAGCAGCCCTCGGACAGGAAAGAACACTGAAGCTTTCTTT,TRBD1,TRBJ1-1,TRBV7-2,-
CASSRDLEETQYF,TGTGCCAGCAGTCGGGACCTCGAAGAGACCCAGTACTTC,-,TRBJ2-5,TRBV2,-
CASSFRRGGSGVAFF,TGTGCCAGCAGTTTTCGACGCGGAGGATCAGGGGTTGCTTTCTTT,-,TRBJ1-1,TRBV28,-
CASSTAQSEAFF,TGTGCCAGCAGTACCGCGCAATCAGAAGCTTTCTTT,-,TRBJ1-1,TRBV6-5,-
CSVLTGAGTNEKLFF,TGCAGCGTTCTTACAGGGGCGGGGACTAATGAAAAACTGTTTTTT,TRBD1,TRBJ1-4,TRBV29-1,-
CASSTGTGRGNTEAFF,TGTGCCAGTAGTACCGGGACAGGGCGCGGAAACACTGAAGCTTTCTTT,TRBD1,TRBJ1-1,TRBV19,-
CASSQDLGGGLRNEQFF,TGCGCCAGCAGCCAAGATCTTGGTGGAGGTCTGAGGAATGAGCAGTTCTTC,-,TRBJ2-1,TRBV4-3,-
CASSYWQAGEETQYF,TGTGCCAGCAGTTACTGGCAGGCCGGGGAAGAGACCCAGTACTTC,-,TRBJ2-5,TRBV6-2/TRBV6-3,-
CASSMRVGREKLFF,TGTGCCAGTAGTATGAGGGTAGGTCGTGAAAAACTGTTTTTT,-,TRBJ1-4,TRBV19,-
CASLKDSSYNEQFF,TGCGCCAGCCTGAAAGACAGCTCCTACAATGAGCAGTTCTTC,-,TRBJ2-1,TRBV5-1,-
CASSFDRSSYEQYF,TGCGCCAGCAGCTTCGACAGGAGCTCCTACGAGCAGTACTTC,-,TRBJ2-7,TRBV5-1,-
CASSPSGSPYEQYF,TGCGCCAGCAGCCCCTCAGGCAGCCCCTACGAGCAGTACTTC,-,TRBJ2-7,TRBV5-1,-
CASKVDRRPGHEQYF,TGTGCCAGCAAAGTCGACAGACGACCTGGGCACGAGCAGTACTTC,-,TRBJ2-7,TRBV27,-
CASSLDTGTDQPQHF,TGTGCCAGCAGCTTAGACACAGGGACGGATCAGCCCCAGCATTTT,-,TRBJ1-5,TRBV7-8,-
CASSPLSTGWSGNTIYF,TGTGCCAGCAGTCCCCTCTCGACAGGGTGGTCTGGAAACACCATATATTTT,TRBD1,TRBJ1-3,TRBV27,-
CASSLESRDRANSPLHF,TGTGCCAGCAGCTTAGAATCCCGGGACAGGGCTAATTCACCCCTCCACTTT,TRBD1,TRBJ1-6,TRBV11-3,-
CASSHPGGAEAFF,TGTGCCAGCAGTCACCCCGGGGGGGCTGAAGCTTTCTTT,-,TRBJ1-1,TRBV12-3/TRBV12-4,-
CASCQSRSRTDTQYF,TGTGCCAGCTGCCAATCAAGATCTAGGACAGATACGCAGTATTTT,-,TRBJ2-3,TRBV3-1/TRBV3-2,once
CASSLPRGQPQHF,TGTGCCAGCAGTTTACCGAGGGGCCAGCCCCAGCATTTT,-,TRBJ1-5,TRBV28,-
CASSLRTGDDGYTF,TGTGCCAGCAGTCTCCGGACAGGGGATGATGGCTACACCTTC,TRBD1,TRBJ1-2,TRBV27,-
CASSQHRESNEAFF,TGCGCCAGCAGCCAACACAGGGAAAGTAATGAAGCTTTCTTT,-,TRBJ1-1,TRBV4-1,-
CASSQAPIINTEAFF,TGTGCCAGCAGCCAAGCTCCAATAATAAACACTGAAGCTTTCTTT,-,TRBJ1-1,TRBV3-1/TRBV3-2,-